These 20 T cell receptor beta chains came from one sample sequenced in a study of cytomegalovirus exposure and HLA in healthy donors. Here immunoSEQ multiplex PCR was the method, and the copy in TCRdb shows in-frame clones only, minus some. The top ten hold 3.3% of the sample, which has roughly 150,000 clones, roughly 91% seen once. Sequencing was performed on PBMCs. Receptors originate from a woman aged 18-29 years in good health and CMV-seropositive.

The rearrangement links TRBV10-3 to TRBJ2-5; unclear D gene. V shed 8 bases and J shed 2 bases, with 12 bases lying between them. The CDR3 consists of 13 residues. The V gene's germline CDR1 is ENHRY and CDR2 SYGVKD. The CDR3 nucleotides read TGTGCCATCTTGGTCGAGCCACAAGAGACCCAGTACTTC. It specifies CAILVEPQETQYF.

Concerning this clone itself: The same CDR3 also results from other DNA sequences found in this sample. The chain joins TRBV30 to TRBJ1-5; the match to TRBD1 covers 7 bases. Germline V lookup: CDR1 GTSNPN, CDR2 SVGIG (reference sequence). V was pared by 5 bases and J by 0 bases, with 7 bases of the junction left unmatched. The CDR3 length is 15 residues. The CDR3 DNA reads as TGTGCCTGGTCTCCAGGGGGGTATAGCAATCAGCCCCAGCATTTT. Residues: CAWSPGGYSNQPQHF.

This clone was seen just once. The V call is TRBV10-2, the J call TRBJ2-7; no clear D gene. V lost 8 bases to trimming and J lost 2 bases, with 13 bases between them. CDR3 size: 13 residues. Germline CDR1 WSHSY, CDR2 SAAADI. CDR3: CASQEPVAYEQYF. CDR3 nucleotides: TGCGCCAGCCAAGAGCCGGTAGCCTACGAGCAGTACTTC.

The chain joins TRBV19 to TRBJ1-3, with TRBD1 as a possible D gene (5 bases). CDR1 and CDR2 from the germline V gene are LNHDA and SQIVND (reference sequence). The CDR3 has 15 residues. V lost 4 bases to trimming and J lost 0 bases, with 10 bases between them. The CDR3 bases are TGTGCCAGTAGTAAAACAGGATTCTCTGGAAACACCATATATTTT. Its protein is CASSKTGFSGNTIYF. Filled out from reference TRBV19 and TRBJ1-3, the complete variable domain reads DGGITQSPKYLFRKEGQNVTLSCEQNLNHDAMYWYRQDPGQGLRLIYYSQIVNDFQKGDIAEGYSVSREKKESFPLTVTSAQKNPTAFYLCASSKTGFSGNTIYFGEGSWLTVV.

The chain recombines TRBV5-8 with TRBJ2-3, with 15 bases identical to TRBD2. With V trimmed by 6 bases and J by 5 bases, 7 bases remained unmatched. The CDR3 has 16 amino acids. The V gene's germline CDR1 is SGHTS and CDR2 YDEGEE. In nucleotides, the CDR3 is TGTGCCAGCACCGGACTAGCGGGAGGGCTCGGAGATACGCAGTATTTT. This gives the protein CASTGLAGGLGDTQYF.

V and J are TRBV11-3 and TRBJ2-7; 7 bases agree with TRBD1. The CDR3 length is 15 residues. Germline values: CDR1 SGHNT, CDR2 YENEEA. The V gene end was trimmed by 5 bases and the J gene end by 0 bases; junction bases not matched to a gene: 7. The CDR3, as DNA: TGTGCCAGCAGCCTAGCAGGGGACAGCTCCTACGAGCAGTACTTC. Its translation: CASSLAGDSSYEQYF. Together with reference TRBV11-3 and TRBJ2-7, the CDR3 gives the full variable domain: EAGVVQSPRYKIIEKKQPVAFWCNPISGHNTLYWYLQNLGQGPELLIRYENEEAVDDSQLPKDRFSAERLKGVDSTLKIQPAELGDSAVYLCASSLAGDSSYEQYFGPGTRLTVT.

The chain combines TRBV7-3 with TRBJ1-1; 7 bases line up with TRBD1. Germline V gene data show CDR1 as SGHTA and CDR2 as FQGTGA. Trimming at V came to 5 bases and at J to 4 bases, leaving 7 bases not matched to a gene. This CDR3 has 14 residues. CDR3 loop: CASSPRQGSTEAFF. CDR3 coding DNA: TGTGCCAGCAGCCCCCGACAGGGAAGCACTGAAGCTTTCTTT.

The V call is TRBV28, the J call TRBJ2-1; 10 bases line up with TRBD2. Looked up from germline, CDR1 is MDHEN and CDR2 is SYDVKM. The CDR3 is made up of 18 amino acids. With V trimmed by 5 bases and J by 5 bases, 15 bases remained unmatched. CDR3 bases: TGTGCCAGCAGTCCCCCACTAGCGGGAAAGGGGGGGCACAATGAGCAGTTCTTC. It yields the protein CASSPPLAGKGGHNEQFF.

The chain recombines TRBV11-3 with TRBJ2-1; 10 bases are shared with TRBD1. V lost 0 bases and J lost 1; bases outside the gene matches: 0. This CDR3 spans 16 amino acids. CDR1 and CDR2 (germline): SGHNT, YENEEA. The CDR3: CASSLEGQGSYNEQFF. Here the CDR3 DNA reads TGTGCCAGCAGCTTAGAGGGACAGGGGTCCTACAATGAGCAGTTCTTC.

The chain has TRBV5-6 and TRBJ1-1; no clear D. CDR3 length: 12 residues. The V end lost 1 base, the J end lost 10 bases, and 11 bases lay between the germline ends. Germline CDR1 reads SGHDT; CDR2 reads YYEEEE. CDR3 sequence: CASSLQEGRAFF. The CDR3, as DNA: TGTGCCAGCAGCTTGCAGGAGGGTAGAGCTTTCTTT.

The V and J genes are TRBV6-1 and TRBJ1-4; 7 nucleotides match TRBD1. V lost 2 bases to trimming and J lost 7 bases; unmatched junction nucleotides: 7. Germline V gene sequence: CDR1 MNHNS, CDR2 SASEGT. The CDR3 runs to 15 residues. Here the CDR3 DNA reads TGTGCCAGCAGTGAACGCGAGGGGGCAGGTGAAAAACTGTTTTTT. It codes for CASSEREGAGEKLFF.

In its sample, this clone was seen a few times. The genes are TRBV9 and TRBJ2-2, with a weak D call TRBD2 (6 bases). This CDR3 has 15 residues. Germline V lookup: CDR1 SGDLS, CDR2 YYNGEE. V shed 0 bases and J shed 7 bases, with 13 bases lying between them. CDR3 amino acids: CASSVEPSAGGELFF. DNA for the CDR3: TGTGCCAGCAGCGTAGAGCCTAGCGCTGGCGGGGAGCTGTTTTTT.

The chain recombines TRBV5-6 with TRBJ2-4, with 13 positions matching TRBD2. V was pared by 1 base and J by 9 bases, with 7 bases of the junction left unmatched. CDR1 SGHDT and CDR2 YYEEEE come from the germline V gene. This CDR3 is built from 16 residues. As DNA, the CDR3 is TGTGCCAGCAGCTTGTGGACTAGCGGGGGTTGGGCCATTCAGTACTTC. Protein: CASSLWTSGGWAIQYF.

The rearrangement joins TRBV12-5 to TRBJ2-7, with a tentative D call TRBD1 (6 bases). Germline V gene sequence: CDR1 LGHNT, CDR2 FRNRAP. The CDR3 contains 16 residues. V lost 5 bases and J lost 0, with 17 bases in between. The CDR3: CASGITGSLPSYEQYF. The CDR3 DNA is TGTGCTAGTGGTATTACAGGGAGCCTGCCCTCCTACGAGCAGTACTTC. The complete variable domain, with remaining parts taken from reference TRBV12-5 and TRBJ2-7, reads DARVTQTPRHKVTEMGQEVTMRCQPILGHNTVFWYRQTMMQGLELLAYFRNRAPLDDSGMPKDRFSAEMPDATLATLKIQPSEPRDSAVYFCASGITGSLPSYEQYFGPGTRLTVT.

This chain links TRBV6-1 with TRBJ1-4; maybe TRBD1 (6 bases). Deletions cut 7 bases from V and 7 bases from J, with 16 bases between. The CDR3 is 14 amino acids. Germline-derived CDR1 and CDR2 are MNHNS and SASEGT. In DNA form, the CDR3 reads TGTGCCAGCAAAAGGGACAACGTGGCTGAAAAACTGTTTTTT. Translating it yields CASKRDNVAEKLFF.

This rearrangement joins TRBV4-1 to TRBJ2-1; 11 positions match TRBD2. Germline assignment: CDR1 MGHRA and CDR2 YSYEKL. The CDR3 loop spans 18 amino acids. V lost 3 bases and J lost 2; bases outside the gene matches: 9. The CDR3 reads CASSHPPRLAGPYNEQFF. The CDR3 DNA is TGCGCCAGCAGCCATCCCCCCAGACTAGCGGGGCCCTACAATGAGCAGTTCTTC.

The CDR3 loop reads CASTTFTDTEAFF. In DNA, the CDR3 is TGTGCCAGCACCACGTTTACGGACACTGAAGCTTTCTTT. This chain links TRBV6-1 with TRBJ1-1; the D is unclear. This CDR3 has 13 residues. V lost 7 bases and J 3 bases, leaving 12 bases between the germline ends. The V gene's germline CDR1 is MNHNS and CDR2 SASEGT.

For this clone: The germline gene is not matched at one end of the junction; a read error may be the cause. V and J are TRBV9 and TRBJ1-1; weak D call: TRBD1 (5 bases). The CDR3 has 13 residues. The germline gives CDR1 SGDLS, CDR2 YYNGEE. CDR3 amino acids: CASTYGPKQALNF. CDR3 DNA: TGTGCCAGCACGTACGGCCCAAAACAGGCCCTTAACTTT.

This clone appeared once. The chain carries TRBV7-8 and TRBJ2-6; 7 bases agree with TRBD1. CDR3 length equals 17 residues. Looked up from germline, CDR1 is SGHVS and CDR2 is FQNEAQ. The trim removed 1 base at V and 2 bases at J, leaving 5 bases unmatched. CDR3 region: CASSLETGNPGANVLTF. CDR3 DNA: TGTGCCAGCAGCTTAGAGACAGGGAACCCTGGGGCCAACGTCCTGACTTTC.

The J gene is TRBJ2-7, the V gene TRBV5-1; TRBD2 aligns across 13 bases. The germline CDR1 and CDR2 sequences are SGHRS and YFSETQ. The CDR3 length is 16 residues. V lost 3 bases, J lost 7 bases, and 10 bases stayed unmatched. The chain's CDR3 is CASSSRTSGRSGEQYF. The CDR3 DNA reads TGCGCCAGCAGCTCACGGACTAGCGGGAGATCGGGGGAGCAGTACTTC.